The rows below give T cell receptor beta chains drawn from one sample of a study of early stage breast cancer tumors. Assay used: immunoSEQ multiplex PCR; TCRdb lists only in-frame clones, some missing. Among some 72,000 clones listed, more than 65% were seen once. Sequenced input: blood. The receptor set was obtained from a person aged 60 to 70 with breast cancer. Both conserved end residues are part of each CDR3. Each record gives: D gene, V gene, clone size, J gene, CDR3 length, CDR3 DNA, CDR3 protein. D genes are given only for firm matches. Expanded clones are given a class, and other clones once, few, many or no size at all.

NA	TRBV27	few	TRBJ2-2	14	TGTGCCAGCAGTTTATTGTCCGGCACCGGGGAGCTGTTTTTT	CASSLLSGTGELFF
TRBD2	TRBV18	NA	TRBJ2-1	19	TGTGCCAGCTCACCTCCCGGGGGGTTCACGACCCGTTCCTACAATGAGCAGTTCTTC	CASSPPGGFTTRSYNEQFF
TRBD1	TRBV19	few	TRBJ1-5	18	TGTGCCAGTAGTGTGGACAGGGGGCTTTCCTGGGGCAATCAGCCCCAGCATTTT	CASSVDRGLSWGNQPQHF
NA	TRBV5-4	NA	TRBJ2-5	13	TGTGCCAGCAGCCGTTTGGTGGGGGAGACCCAGTACTTC	CASSRLVGETQYF
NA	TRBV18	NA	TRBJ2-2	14	TGTGCCAGCCTCACCACGGGAGCTGCCGGGGAGCTGTTTTTT	CASLTTGAAGELFF
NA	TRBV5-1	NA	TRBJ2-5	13	TGCGCCAGCAGCTTCGGGAACCAAGAGACCCAGTACTTC	CASSFGNQETQYF
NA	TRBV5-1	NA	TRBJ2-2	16	TGCGCCAGCAAGGGGAGTCCGGGCCGTAACACCGGGGAGCTGTTTTTT	CASKGSPGRNTGELFF
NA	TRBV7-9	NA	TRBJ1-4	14	TGTGCCAGCAGCACCGCAGGCGGGAATGAAAAACTGTTTTTT	CASSTAGGNEKLFF
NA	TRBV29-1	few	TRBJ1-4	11	TGCAGCGTGGGGACGGACGAAAAACTGTTTTTT	CSVGTDEKLFF
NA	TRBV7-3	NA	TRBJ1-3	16	TGTGCCAGCAGCTTGGGGCCACCGGGAGCTGGAAACACCATATATTTT	CASSLGPPGAGNTIYF
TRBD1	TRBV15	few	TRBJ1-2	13	TGTGCCACCAGCAAGGACAGGAACTATGGCTACACCTTC	CATSKDRNYGYTF
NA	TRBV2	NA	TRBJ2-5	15	TGTGCCAGCAGTCCGTTGGGGGGGGCCGTGGAGACCCAGTACTTC	CASSPLGGAVETQYF
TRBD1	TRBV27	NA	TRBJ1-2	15	TGTGCCACCCACTCTCCGGGACAGGGGGCTAGCGGCTACACCTTC	CATHSPGQGASGYTF
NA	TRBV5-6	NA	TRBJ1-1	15	TGTGCCAGCAGCCACCGAAAGGGATGGAACACTGAAGCTTTCTTT	CASSHRKGWNTEAFF
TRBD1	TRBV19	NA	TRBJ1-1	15	TGTGCCAGTAGCAACCCAGGGGGGGCCCGGACTGAAGCTTTCTTT	CASSNPGGARTEAFF
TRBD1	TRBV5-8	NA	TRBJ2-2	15	TGTGCCAGCAGCACGGGACAGCCGAACACCGGGGAGCTGTTTTTT	CASSTGQPNTGELFF
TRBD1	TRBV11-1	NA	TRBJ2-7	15	TGTGCCAGCAGCGGGGCCCAGGGGGCGCTGGCCGAGCAGTACTTC	CASSGAQGALAEQYF
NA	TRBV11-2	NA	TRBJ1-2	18	TGTGCCAGCCTCAGGCTGGGGGATTTCGTTAGTAACTTCCGGGGCTACACCTTC	CASLRLGDFVSNFRGYTF